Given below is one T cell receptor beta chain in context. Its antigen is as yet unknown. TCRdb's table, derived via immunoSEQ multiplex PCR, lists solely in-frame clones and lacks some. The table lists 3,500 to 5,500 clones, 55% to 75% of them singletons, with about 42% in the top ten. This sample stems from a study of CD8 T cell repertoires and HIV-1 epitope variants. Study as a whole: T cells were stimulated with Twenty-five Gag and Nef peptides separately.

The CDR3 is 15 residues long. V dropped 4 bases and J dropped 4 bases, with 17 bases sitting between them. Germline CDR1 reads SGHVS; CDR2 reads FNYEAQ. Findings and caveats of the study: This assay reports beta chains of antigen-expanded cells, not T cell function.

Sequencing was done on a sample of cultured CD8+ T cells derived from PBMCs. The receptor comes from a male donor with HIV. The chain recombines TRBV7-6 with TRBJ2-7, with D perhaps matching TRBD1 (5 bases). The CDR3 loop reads CASSSLKGRPYEQYF. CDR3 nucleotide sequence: TGTGCCAGCAGCTCCCTAAAGGGGCGTCCGTACGAGCAGTACTTC.